This record concerns one T cell receptor (beta chain) sequence. Its antigen is still unknown. The data belong to a study of T cell responses to AZD1222 COVID-19 vaccine. Study-wide points: Only after the peak T cell response were repertoires sampled. Increases in Spike-specific TCR breadth and depth were seen after two AZD1222 doses. Seropositivity was recorded at baseline in only six AZD1222 recipients.

This CDR3 is built from 14 residues. CDR1 MNHEY and CDR2 SVGAGI come from the germline V gene. V was trimmed by 5 bases and J by 5 bases, leaving 15 bases between them. The data were produced by immunoSEQ multiplex PCR, yet TCRdb's version contains in-frame clones alone and is incomplete. The sample yields roughly 180,000 clones, under 95% seen once. The chain is built from TRBV6-5 and TRBJ2-5; perhaps TRBD2 as D (6 bases). This specimen consisted of peripheral blood, obtained 28 days after the second AZD1222 dose. The source is an adult who received the AZD1222 COVID-19 vaccine. The CDR3 reads CASSSGWGGETQYF. The CDR3 nucleotides are TGTGCCAGCAGTAGCGGGTGGGGTGGGGAGACCCAGTACTTC.